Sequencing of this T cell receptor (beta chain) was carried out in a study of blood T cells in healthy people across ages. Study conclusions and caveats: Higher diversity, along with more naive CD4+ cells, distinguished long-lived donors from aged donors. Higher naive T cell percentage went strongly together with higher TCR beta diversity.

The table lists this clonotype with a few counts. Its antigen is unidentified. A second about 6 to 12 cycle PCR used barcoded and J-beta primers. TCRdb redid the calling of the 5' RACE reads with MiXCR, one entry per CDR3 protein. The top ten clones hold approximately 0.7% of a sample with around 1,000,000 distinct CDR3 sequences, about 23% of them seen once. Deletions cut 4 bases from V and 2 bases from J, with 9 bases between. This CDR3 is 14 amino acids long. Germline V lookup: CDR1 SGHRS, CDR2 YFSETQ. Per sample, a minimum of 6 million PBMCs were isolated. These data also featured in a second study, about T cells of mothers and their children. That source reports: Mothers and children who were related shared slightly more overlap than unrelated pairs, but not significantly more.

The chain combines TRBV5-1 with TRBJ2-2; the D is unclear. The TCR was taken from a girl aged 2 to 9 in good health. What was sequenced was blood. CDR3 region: CASSPPINTGELFF. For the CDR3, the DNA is TGCGCCAGCAGCCCTCCCATAAACACCGGGGAGCTGTTTTTT. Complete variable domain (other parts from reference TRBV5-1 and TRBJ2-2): KAGVTQTPRYLIKTRGQQVTLSCSPISGHRSVSWYQQTPGQGLQFLFEYFSETQRNKGNFPGRFSGRQFSNSRSEMNVSTLELGDSALYLCASSPPINTGELFFGEGSRLTVL.